This T cell receptor (beta chain) was profiled in a study of shared clonotypes between healthy human individuals. General observations from the study: Rarefaction demonstrated incomplete sorted-subset sequencing despite large depth.

From germline, CDR1 is MNHNS and CDR2 SASEGT. The CDR3 runs 16 residues. Trimming at V came to 3 bases and at J to 4 bases, leaving 9 bases not matched to a gene. This table comes from immunoSEQ multiplex PCR, and its TCRdb copy is limited to in-frame clones, with some not included. The sample lists over 2 million clones, under 95% seen once, with roughly 0.34% in the top ten. With regard to this clone: Its antigen is unknown.

The sequence came from a man aged 18 to 35 in good health. Some clones in this sample may be carry-over from other donors' samples. This chain uses TRBV6-1 with TRBJ2-1, with 7 bases matching TRBD1. The sequencing input was naive CD4+ T cells from PBMCs. The subset is: CD45RA+ positively selected. The CDR3 loop reads CASSDGTENPYNEQFF. The CDR3 region has the DNA TGTGCCAGCAGTGACGGGACAGAGAACCCTTACAATGAGCAGTTCTTC.